This paragraph reports one T cell receptor (beta chain). What this receptor recognizes is not known. Per-base qualities were not stored, and no clone one base away is much larger. V sheds 7 bases and J sheds 4 bases, leaving 13 bases between their ends. The germline V gene provides CDR1 MGHDK and CDR2 SYGVNS. Taken from cysteine to phenylalanine, the CDR3 has 13 residues. Here the CDR3 DNA is all that survives: 39 bases in frame from base 1. The data derive from a study of cytomegalovirus exposure and HLA in healthy donors (dated by TCRdb to about 2017). General notes on the study: An earlier analysis of several hundred of the donors reported 276 Gb of sequence data and approximately 120 million unique TCR beta sequences obtained from approximately 180 million T cells. Of the 350 to 450 genotyped donors, 81% fell in the genetic ancestry cluster associated with self-reported Caucasian donors. To decide whether each TCR beta V gene segment behaved as functional or pseudogenic, an earlier analysis of fewer than 750 of the donors relied on high-throughput TCR beta sequencing. A later genetic analysis took genome-wide SNP genotypes for about 55% of the 666 donors and used that subset as a discovery cohort. A later analysis re-analyzed previously published TCR beta repertoires from roughly 630 donors and added high-resolution HLA genotyping to study TCR occurrence patterns. Typing coverage varied by locus: 629-630 donors for A, B, C, DRB1 and DQB1; some 520 for DQA1; approximately 610 for DPA1; more than 450 for DPB1. Donor age, sex, ethnicity and CMV serostatus were collected together with the repertoire data. All discovery cohort repertoires had been generated on a single sequencing platform. The study profiled the T cell repertoires of hundreds of subjects by immunosequencing and related them to cytomegalovirus serostatus. Among 300 to 500 genotyped donors of the cohort, an average of approximately 240,000 unique TCR beta nucleotide sequences was sequenced per donor, of which about 19% were non-productive. Rather than using new phenotypic data, the later analysis identified candidate immune exposures from TCR beta sequences and from how often those sequences occurred across donors. The study combined high-throughput TCR immunosequencing, statistical association of individual TCRs with disease status, and machine learning to predict cytomegalovirus infection status. Four or five DR-DQ haplotypes were treated as single units for association and clustering because of strong linkage in the cohort. Both class I and class II loci were covered by HLA typing, at four-digit resolution. A separate validation cohort of roughly 130 different subjects was used in addition to the roughly 700-subject first cohort. Roughly 300 gigabases of sequencing data and approximately 85 million unique TCR sequences were included in an early release covering roughly 700 HLA-typed donors. The study was designed to test whether signatures of past pathogen exposure could be identified by cataloging public T cell receptors.

The cohort consisted of some 670 healthy bone marrow donors. All cohort members were sampled while nominally healthy, although unrecorded immune exposures were likely present. The donor was CMV seronegative and belonged to the group of several hundred seronegative cohort members. Each donor provided a peripheral blood sample, and peripheral blood mononuclear cells were used for TCR beta sequencing. Genomic DNA extraction from the blood cell samples was performed with the Qiagen DNeasy Blood Extraction Kit. What the work shows at the level of the full study, not this receptor alone: A few of the identified cytomegalovirus-associated TCR beta chains were confirmed in vitro to be specific for cytomegalovirus antigens. The study listed 164 TCR beta chains as associated with cytomegalovirus. According to a later analysis, TCR association rates differed among HLA loci, with DRB1 alleles showing the most associated TCRs and HLA-C alleles showing the fewest. In a later analysis, HLA-associated TCR beta chains showed more clonal expansion and lower generation probabilities than non-associated chains that were equally common. A later analysis reported that several top co-occurrence clusters appeared linked to parvovirus B19, influenza, CMV and Epstein-Barr virus. A further reported finding was that TCR beta sequences accurately predicted the HLA-A and HLA-B alleles for most subjects in the first cohort. In both the original and validation cohorts, the classifier was reported to diagnose cytomegalovirus status with high specificity and sensitivity. An earlier analysis of 587 of the donors showed that most TCR beta V segments appeared in productive rearrangements either about 87% or about 30% of the time, which broadly matched IMGT annotations. Only TCR beta chains were sequenced in this cohort, and the absence of alpha or paired-chain data limited detectable features. Roughly uniform sequencing depth across donors was assumed in presence/absence analyses, although this assumption may not hold. Compared with the approximately 700-donor mean, donors in an Asian-associated ancestry cluster had fewer N-insertions in productive TCRs, according to a later genetic analysis. According to the authors, the approach could potentially be generalized to other disease states and immunological phenotypes. Seventeen rarely observed V segments, including chromosome 9 orphons, were excluded from the earlier analysis of approximately 500 of the donors because counts were too low. According to a later analysis, most CMV-associated TCR beta chains appeared to be HLA-restricted, and the HLA associations seemed to be driven largely by CMV exposure. Because HLA typing was missing for some donors at each locus, association tests included only the typed subset. An association between a missense DCLRE1C variant and V-gene and J-gene trimming of TCR beta chains was found in a later genetic analysis and replicated in an independent cohort. The only immune exposure information available for the cohort was CMV serostatus. Across donors, most TCR sequences were observed very rarely, whereas some public TCRs were present in many individuals. The 87-base-pair reads could not distinguish some IMGT-functional V segments, including TRBV6-2 and TRBV6-3, so those segments were excluded. A cluster of highly shared sequence variants was judged likely to be a technical artifact of the sequencing pipeline. Linkage disequilibrium might explain the correlated functional status among segregating V segments, but an unknown experimental factor could not be excluded. At a false discovery rate of 0.05, a later analysis linked under 20,000 TCR beta sequences to specific HLA alleles. When HLA alleles, especially DR and DQ, strongly co-occurred, TCR associations were difficult to assign to individual alleles.

Receptors were amplified or captured by the immunoSEQ multiplex PCR assay. For the multiplex PCR, a mixture combining 60 forward primers for TCR Vbeta segments and 13 reverse primers for TCR Jbeta segments was used. A multiplex PCR assay on genomic DNA amplified the CDR3 region of rearranged TCR beta genes. On the Illumina HiSeq System, the amplified TCR beta libraries were sequenced as 87-base-pair reads. As for the authors' bioinformatics: A later analysis counted about 80 million unique TCR beta chains across the 550 to 800 repertoires, and 9.5 million to 11 million of these chains were shared by at least two donors. Raw reads were error-corrected and collapsed into unique sequences by a nearest-neighbor algorithm in which closely related sequences were merged to remove PCR and sequencing errors. CDR3 sequences were aligned to IMGT reference sequences to assign V, D and J gene segments. Each retained sequence needed at least a six-nucleotide match to both a V gene segment and a J gene segment. Rearrangements were classified as productive when the CDR3 lacked stop codons and remained in frame with V and J, and all other rearrangements were classified as non-productive. Following IMGT convention, CDR3 was defined as the stretch from the second conserved V-encoded cysteine up to the conserved J-encoded phenylalanine. In an earlier analysis of approximately 500 of the donors, sequences lacking an unambiguous match to a single V gene segment were excluded. An earlier analysis of several hundred of the donors classified V segments as functional when productive rearrangements were above 56.7% and as segregating when the standard deviation between donors was above 5%. A statistical classification framework was built to diagnose cytomegalovirus status from the catalog of TCR beta chain sequences. In a later analysis, TCR nucleotide sequences were compared against IMGT/GENE-DB human TR gene sequences so that V and J genes could be assigned. Using the TCRdist pipeline, a later analysis assigned CDR3 sequences along with most-parsimonious VDJ recombination scenarios. In a later analysis, every TCR beta chain was defined by the combination of its CDR3 amino acid sequence and its V-gene family, and reads without a unique V-gene family were dropped. In a later analysis, nearly 600 highly shared, low-generation-probability nucleotide sequences were removed to address suspected cross-contamination and a sequencing artifact. In a later analysis, a clonal expansion index for each public chain was calculated from normalized within-repertoire ranks of inferred template counts. A later analysis computed generation probabilities with a VDJ recombination model fitted to out-of-frame rearrangements, and checked the results against IGoR. Hypergeometric tests were used in a later analysis to score TCR-TCR, TCR-HLA and TCR-CMV co-occurrence, with a repertoire-size bias correction applied to the TCR pairs. A later analysis estimated false discovery rates by permuting HLA or CMV assignments 20 times. A later analysis grouped co-occurring TCRs with DBSCAN, adding TCRdist sequence similarity when clustering within HLA-allele-positive subsets. For co-occurrence clustering, repertoires with fewer than 30,000 or more than 120,000 public chains were excluded, along with four or five repertoires with anomalous nucleotide sharing. What TCRdb holds here is the immuneACCESS table cut down to in-frame rearrangements. Part of the clones is not present; checked against another copy, under half of the missing clones reflect an unresolved V gene, and the others are unexplained. The D gene and trimming were derived from the DNA, and the V and J assignments and clone size from that table. This sample lists fewer than 250,000 clones; about 83% were detected once. Roughly 15% of the sample rests with the top ten.

The rearranged segments are TRBV25-1 and TRBJ1-1; no D gene is confidently identified. Sequenced sample: PBMCs. The sequence derives from a man aged 35-49 years in good health and CMV-seronegative. CDR3 protein: CASIMGGRTEAFF. The DNA sequence follows: TGTGCCAGCATAATGGGAGGGCGCACTGAAGCTTTCTTT.